This passage covers 8 T cell receptor beta chains from one sample sequenced in a study of blood T cell repertoires in COVID-19. Only in-frame clones appear in the TCRdb table, and some are missing; sequencing was by immunoSEQ multiplex PCR. The table lists tens of thousands of clones, around 84% of them singletons. Sequenced: peripheral blood. The receptors here all came from a man aged 45-65 years with acute or convalescent COVID-19.

The DNA for the CDR3 is TGTGCCAGCAGGAGTAGCGGCAATGAGCAGTTCTTC. Its translation is CASRSSGNEQFF. The V gene is TRBV6-5, the J gene TRBJ2-1, with a tentative D call TRBD2 (6 bases). Trimming took off 6 bases at V and 6 bases at J, with 9 bases between the two ends. The CDR3 extends over 12 amino acids. Per the germline V gene, CDR1 is MNHEY and CDR2 is SVGAGI.

This clone was seen once. This chain joins TRBV7-9 and TRBJ1-5, with D maybe TRBD1 (5 bases). V lost 4 bases to trimming and J lost 4 bases, with 8 bases between them. Germline V gene sequence: CDR1 SEHNR, CDR2 FQNEAQ (reference sequence). The CDR3 sequence is 13 residues long. The CDR3 DNA reads TGTGCCAGCAGCTCCGACAGAAATCAGCCCCAGCATTTT. Residues: CASSSDRNQPQHF.

This chain joins TRBV5-1 and TRBJ1-3, with D possibly TRBD1 on 5 matching bases. The V gene's germline CDR1 is SGHRS and CDR2 YFSETQ. Trimming stripped 4 bases from V and 1 base from J, with 9 bases between. CDR3 length: 14 amino acids. The CDR3 DNA reads TGCGCCAGCAGCGAACGGGGGTCTGGAAACACCATATATTTT. It encodes CASSERGSGNTIYF.

The rearrangement joins TRBV5-6 to TRBJ1-5; D gene ambiguous. The CDR3 has 13 amino acids. With 4 bases removed from V and 5 bases from J, the gap between germline ends came to 10 bases. Germline-derived CDR1 and CDR2 are SGHDT and YYEEEE. The CDR3 nucleotides read TGTGCCAGCAGCGAGACTTACGATCAGCCCCAGCATTTT. Its translation is CASSETYDQPQHF.

V gene TRBV19 combines with J gene TRBJ2-3; D is perhaps TRBD1 (6 bases). The V gene lost 10 bases and the J gene lost 0 bases, with 11 bases spanning the gap. There are 13 residues in the CDR3. CDR1 and CDR2 (germline): LNHDA, SQIVND (reference sequence). The CDR3 reads CATSGVSTDTQYF. The DNA of the CDR3 is TGTGCCACCTCAGGGGTTAGCACAGATACGCAGTATTTT.

This sequence joins TRBV18 and TRBJ2-1; 8 nucleotides match TRBD2. The CDR3 extends over 17 amino acids. The ends lost 3 bases at V and 1 base at J; junction bases unmatched: 8. Germline V gene sequence: CDR1 KGHSH, CDR2 LQKENI. In DNA, the CDR3 is TGTGCCAGCTCACCCGCTGGACTAGCCTCTTCCTACAATGAGCAGTTCTTC. Translating it yields CASSPAGLASSYNEQFF.

The chain is built from TRBV24-1 and TRBJ2-3, with D perhaps matching TRBD2 (6 bases). CDR3 size: 15 residues. V was trimmed by 1 base and J by 0 bases, leaving 7 bases between them. CDR1 and CDR2 from the germline V gene are KGHDR and SFDVKD. The CDR3 loop reads CATSDFSGSTDTQYF. The DNA for the CDR3 is TGTGCCACCAGTGATTTTAGCGGAAGCACAGATACGCAGTATTTT.

Here the CDR3 DNA reads TGTGCCAGCAGCTTAATCAGGGGAGTAGGCTACACCTTC. Translated: CASSLIRGVGYTF. The chain links TRBV7-9 to TRBJ1-2, with D tentatively TRBD1 (6 bases). Germline assignment: CDR1 SEHNR and CDR2 FQNEAQ (reference sequence). V lost 2 bases and J lost 8, with 12 bases in between. The CDR3 consists of 13 residues.